This T cell receptor (beta chain) was recorded in a study of blood T cell repertoires in COVID-19. Measured with immunoSEQ multiplex PCR; TCRdb has only the in-frame clones, and not every one. The repertoire holds roughly 100,000 clones, roughly 90% seen once, with about 5.7% in the top ten. There are 14 residues in the CDR3. Germline loops: CDR1 MNHEY, CDR2 SVGAGI. V lost 6 bases and J 9 bases, leaving 18 bases between the germline ends. The chain links TRBV6-5 to TRBJ2-4, with D possibly being TRBD1 (5 bases). The sequenced sample consisted of peripheral blood. This TCR derives from a woman between 50 and 59 years old with COVID-19, enrolled during active disease. The CDR3 spells CASRDGQVVAIQYF. CDR3 in DNA: TGTGCCAGCAGAGATGGACAAGTAGTAGCCATTCAGTACTTC.